This is a list of T cell receptor beta chains from one sample in a study of PD-L1 blockade in urothelial cancer. The method was immunoSEQ multiplex PCR; TCRdb's version includes in-frame clones alone and lacks a portion of them. Among roughly 67,000 clones listed, around 86% were seen once. Sequenced material: PBMCs, taken around atezolizumab (anti-PD-L1) treatment. These TCRs come from a man between 60 and 70 years old with urothelial cancer. The CDR3 runs from the conserved cysteine through the conserved F or W. Each record gives: CDR3 protein, CDR3 DNA, clone size, D gene, J gene, V gene. The D gene is left open where the match is weak. Clone size is shown for a subset of rows, as once, few, many or a class of expanded clone.

CDR3 protein: CASSPRTGALGQPQHF
CDR3 DNA: TGTGCCAGCAGTCCAAGGACAGGGGCTTTAGGTCAGCCCCAGCATTTT
clone size: NA
D gene: TRBD1
J gene: TRBJ1-5
V gene: TRBV27

CDR3 protein: CASSPLAGGLSYEQYF
CDR3 DNA: TGTGCCAGCAGTCCACTAGCGGGGGGGCTTTCCTACGAGCAGTACTTC
clone size: NA
D gene: TRBD2
J gene: TRBJ2-7
V gene: TRBV5-6

CDR3 protein: CASSETRAGNTIYF
CDR3 DNA: TGTGCCAGCAGTGAAACCCGAGCTGGAAACACCATATATTTT
clone size: NA
D gene: NA
J gene: TRBJ1-3
V gene: TRBV6-1

CDR3 protein: CASSHNLGRGGLVNEQFF
CDR3 DNA: TGTGCCAGCAGCCACAATTTAGGGCGGGGGGGCCTAGTCAATGAGCAGTTCTTC
clone size: NA
D gene: TRBD2
J gene: TRBJ2-1
V gene: TRBV7-2

CDR3 protein: CASSLDEVKGYTF
CDR3 DNA: TGTGCCAGCAGCTTAGACGAGGTTAAGGGCTACACCTTC
clone size: NA
D gene: NA
J gene: TRBJ1-2
V gene: TRBV7-9

CDR3 protein: CASSQEQGYTEAFF
CDR3 DNA: TGCGCCAGCAGCCAAGAACAGGGGTACACTGAAGCTTTCTTT
clone size: NA
D gene: TRBD1
J gene: TRBJ1-1
V gene: TRBV4-3

CDR3 protein: CASSIVGRGEQFF
CDR3 DNA: TGTGCCAGTAGTATTGTTGGGAGAGGTGAGCAGTTCTTC
clone size: NA
D gene: NA
J gene: TRBJ2-1
V gene: TRBV19

CDR3 protein: CASSQWTGITDTQYF
CDR3 DNA: TGCGCCAGCAGCCAATGGACAGGGATCACGGATACGCAGTATTTT
clone size: NA
D gene: TRBD1
J gene: TRBJ2-3
V gene: TRBV5-1

CDR3 protein: CASRFTGANVLTF
CDR3 DNA: TGCGCCAGCAGATTCACTGGGGCCAACGTCCTGACTTTC
clone size: NA
D gene: NA
J gene: TRBJ2-6
V gene: TRBV5-1

CDR3 protein: CSVSDRGYQPQHF
CDR3 DNA: TGCAGCGTCTCGGACAGGGGTTATCAGCCCCAGCATTTT
clone size: once
D gene: TRBD1
J gene: TRBJ1-5
V gene: TRBV29-1

CDR3 protein: CASSFRTGGGKLFF
CDR3 DNA: TGTGCCAGCAGTTTCAGGACAGGGGGCGGGAAACTGTTTTTT
clone size: once
D gene: TRBD1
J gene: TRBJ1-4
V gene: TRBV28

CDR3 protein: CATTGDFNQPQHF
CDR3 DNA: TGTGCCACCACAGGGGATTTCAATCAGCCCCAGCATTTT
clone size: NA
D gene: TRBD1
J gene: TRBJ1-5
V gene: TRBV7-2

CDR3 protein: CASSLIAPLGQGGDEQFF
CDR3 DNA: TGTGCCAGCAGTTTGATAGCGCCACTCGGACAGGGAGGGGATGAGCAGTTCTTC
clone size: few
D gene: NA
J gene: TRBJ2-1
V gene: TRBV27

CDR3 protein: CASSVQSVSGETQYF
CDR3 DNA: TGTGCCAGCAGTGTTCAAAGCGTCAGTGGTGAGACCCAGTACTTC
clone size: NA
D gene: NA
J gene: TRBJ2-5
V gene: TRBV2

CDR3 protein: CASSPRTGGGGYTF
CDR3 DNA: TGTGCCAGCAGCCCCCGGACAGGGGGCGGGGGCTACACCTTC
clone size: NA
D gene: TRBD1
J gene: TRBJ1-2
V gene: TRBV7-2